Detailed here is one T cell receptor beta chain. Its antigen is as yet unknown. The source of the sample is a study of shared clonotypes between healthy human individuals. Whole-study context: CD8 memory received one plate per donor, CD8 naive two, CD4 memory three and CD4 naive three. Findings and limits, study-wide: Among the subsets, naive ones generally showed larger estimated richness than memory ones.

In the original processing: In the immunoSEQ data, sequences were junction-only and lacked quality scores, so filtering differed. The repertoire was sequenced with immunoSEQ multiplex PCR; TCRdb's copy has only in-frame clones and lacks some. That table supplies the V and J calls and clone size; D and trimming were determined from the DNA. This sample has some 2.1 million clones; approximately 92% occur once, and the top ten carry approximately 1.6%. The germline gives CDR1 SEHNR, CDR2 FQNEAQ (reference sequence). CDR3 length: 15 amino acids. The V segment lost 7 bases and the J segment 6 bases; nucleotides outside the gene matches: 10. Cells designated naive CD8 were CD45RO-negative and were positively selected for CCR7, with terminally differentiated effector memory CD45RA+ cells excluded. Donation came from healthy HIV-negative adults that had no recent acute infections or vaccinations.

J is TRBJ2-1 and V is TRBV7-9, with 9 bases identical to TRBD2. The TCR was taken from a man aged 18 to 29 in good health. Some clones in this sample may be carry-over from other donors' samples. Sequencing was carried out using naive CD8+ T cells from PBMCs. The CDR3: CASIIWREGPNEQFF. The CDR3 bases are TGTGCCAGCATCATTTGGCGGGAGGGCCCCAATGAGCAGTTCTTC.